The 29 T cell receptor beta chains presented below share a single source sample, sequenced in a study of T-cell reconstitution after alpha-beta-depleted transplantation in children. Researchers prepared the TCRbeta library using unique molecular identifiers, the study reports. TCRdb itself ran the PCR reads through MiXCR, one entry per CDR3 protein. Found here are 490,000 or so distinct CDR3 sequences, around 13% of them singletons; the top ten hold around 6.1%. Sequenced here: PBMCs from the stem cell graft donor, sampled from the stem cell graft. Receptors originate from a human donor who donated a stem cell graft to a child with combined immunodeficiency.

DNA of the CDR3: TGTGCCAGCAGTTTACGCAGGGGCCCAGACTCTGGAAACACCATATATTTT. This gives the protein CASSLRRGPDSGNTIYF. This chain connects TRBV12-3 or TRBV12-4 to TRBJ1-3; weak D call: TRBD1 (6 bases). The CDR3 consists of 17 residues. Trimming took off 2 bases at V and 0 bases at J, with 14 bases between the two ends.

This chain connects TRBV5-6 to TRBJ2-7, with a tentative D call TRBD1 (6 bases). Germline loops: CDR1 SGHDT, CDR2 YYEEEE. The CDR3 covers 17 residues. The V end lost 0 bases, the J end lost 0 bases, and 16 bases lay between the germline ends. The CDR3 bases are TGTGCCAGCAGCTTGGTGTCAGGGGAGCACGCCTCCTACGAGCAGTACTTC. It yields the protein CASSLVSGEHASYEQYF.

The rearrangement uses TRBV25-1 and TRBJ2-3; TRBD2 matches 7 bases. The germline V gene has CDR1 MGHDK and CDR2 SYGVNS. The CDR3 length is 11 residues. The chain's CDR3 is CAGGEKDTQYF. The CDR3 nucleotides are TGTGCGGGAGGGGAAAAAGATACGCAGTATTTT.

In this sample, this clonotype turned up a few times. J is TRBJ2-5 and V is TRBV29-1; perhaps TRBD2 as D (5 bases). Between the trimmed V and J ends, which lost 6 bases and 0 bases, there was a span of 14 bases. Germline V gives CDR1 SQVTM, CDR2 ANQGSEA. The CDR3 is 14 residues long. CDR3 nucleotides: TGCAGCGTCATACGGGGAAGGGACCAAGAGACCCAGTACTTC. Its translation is CSVIRGRDQETQYF.

The CDR3 DNA is TGTGCCAGCAGTTACCGAGGGGCCGGGGGGCAGTTCTTC. It is translated as CASSYRGAGGQFF. The chain uses TRBV6-2 or TRBV6-3 and TRBJ2-1, with TRBD2 as a possible D gene (6 bases). The germline V and J ends were trimmed by 2 bases and 12 bases, with 14 bases remaining between them. CDR1 is MNHEY and CDR2 is SVGEGT in the germline V gene. CDR3 length: 13 residues.

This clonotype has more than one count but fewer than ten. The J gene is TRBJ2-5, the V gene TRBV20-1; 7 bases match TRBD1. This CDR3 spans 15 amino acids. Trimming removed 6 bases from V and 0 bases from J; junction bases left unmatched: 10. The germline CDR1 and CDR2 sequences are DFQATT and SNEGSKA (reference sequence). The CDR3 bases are TGCAGTGCCGTGAATGGACAGGCCAACCAAGAGACCCAGTACTTC. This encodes CSAVNGQANQETQYF.

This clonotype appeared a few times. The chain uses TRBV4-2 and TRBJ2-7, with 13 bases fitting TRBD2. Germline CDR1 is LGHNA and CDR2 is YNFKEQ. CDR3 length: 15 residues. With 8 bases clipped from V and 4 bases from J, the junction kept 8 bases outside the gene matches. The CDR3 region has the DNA TGTGCCAGCGGGTCTAGACTAGCGGGGGGTTACGAGCAGTACTTC. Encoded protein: CASGSRLAGGYEQYF.

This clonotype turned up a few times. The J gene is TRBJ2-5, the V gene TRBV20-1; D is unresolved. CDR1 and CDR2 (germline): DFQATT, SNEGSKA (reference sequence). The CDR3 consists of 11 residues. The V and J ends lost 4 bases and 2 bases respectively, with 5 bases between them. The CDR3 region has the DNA TGCAGTGCTATGTGGCAAGAGACCCAGTACTTC. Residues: CSAMWQETQYF.

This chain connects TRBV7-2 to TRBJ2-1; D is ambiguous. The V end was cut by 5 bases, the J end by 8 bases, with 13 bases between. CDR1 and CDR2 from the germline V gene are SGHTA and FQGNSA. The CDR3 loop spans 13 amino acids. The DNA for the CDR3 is TGTGCCAGCAGCCAAACAAGAGAAGATGAGCAGTTCTTC. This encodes CASSQTREDEQFF.

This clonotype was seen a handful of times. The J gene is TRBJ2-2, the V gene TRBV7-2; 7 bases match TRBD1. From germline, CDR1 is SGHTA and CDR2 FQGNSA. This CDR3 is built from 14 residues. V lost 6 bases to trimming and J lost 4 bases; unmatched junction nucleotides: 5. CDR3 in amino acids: CASRETGPTGELFF. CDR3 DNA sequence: TGTGCCAGCAGGGAGACAGGGCCCACCGGGGAGCTGTTTTTT.

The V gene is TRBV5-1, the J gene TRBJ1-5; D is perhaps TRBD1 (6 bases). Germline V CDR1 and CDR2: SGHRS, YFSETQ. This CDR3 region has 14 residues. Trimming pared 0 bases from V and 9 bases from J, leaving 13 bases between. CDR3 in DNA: TGCGCCAGCAGCTTGGGGACAGTCGCTGGGCCCCAGCATTTT. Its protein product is CASSLGTVAGPQHF.

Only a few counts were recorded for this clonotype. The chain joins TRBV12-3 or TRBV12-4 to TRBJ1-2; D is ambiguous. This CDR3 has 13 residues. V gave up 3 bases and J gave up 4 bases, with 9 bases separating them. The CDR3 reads CASSLDSSYGYTF. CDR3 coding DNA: TGTGCCAGCAGTTTGGATAGTAGCTATGGCTACACCTTC.

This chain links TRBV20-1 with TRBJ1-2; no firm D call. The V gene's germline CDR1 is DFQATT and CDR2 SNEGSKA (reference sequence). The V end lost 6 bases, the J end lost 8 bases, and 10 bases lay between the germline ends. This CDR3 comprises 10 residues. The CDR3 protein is CSARQGGYTF. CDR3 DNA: TGCAGTGCAAGACAAGGAGGCTACACCTTC.

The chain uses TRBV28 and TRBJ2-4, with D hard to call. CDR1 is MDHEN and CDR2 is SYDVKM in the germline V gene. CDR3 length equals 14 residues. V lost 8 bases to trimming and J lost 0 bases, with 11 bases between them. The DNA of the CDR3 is TGTGCCAGCTCACCAGGAATAGCCAAAAACATTCAGTACTTC. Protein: CASSPGIAKNIQYF.

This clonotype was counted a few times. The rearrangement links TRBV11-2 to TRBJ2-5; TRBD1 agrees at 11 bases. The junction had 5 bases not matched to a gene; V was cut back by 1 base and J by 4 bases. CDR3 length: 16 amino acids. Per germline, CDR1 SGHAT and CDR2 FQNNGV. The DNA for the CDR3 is TGTGCCAGCAGCTTAGCACCGGGACAGGGGGGAGAGACCCAGTACTTC. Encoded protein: CASSLAPGQGGETQYF.

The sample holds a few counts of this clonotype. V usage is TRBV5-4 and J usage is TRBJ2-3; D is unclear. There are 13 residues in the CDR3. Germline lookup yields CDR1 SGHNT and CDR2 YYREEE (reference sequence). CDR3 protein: CAGSTASGNTQYF. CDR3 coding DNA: TGTGCTGGAAGTACGGCCTCTGGGAATACGCAGTATTTT. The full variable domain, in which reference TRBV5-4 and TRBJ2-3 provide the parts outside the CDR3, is ETGVTQSPTHLIKTRGQQVTLRCSSQSGHNTVSWYQQALGQGPQFIFQYYREEENGRGNFPPRFSGLQFPNYSSELNVNALELDDSALYLCAGSTASGNTQYFGPGTRLTVL.

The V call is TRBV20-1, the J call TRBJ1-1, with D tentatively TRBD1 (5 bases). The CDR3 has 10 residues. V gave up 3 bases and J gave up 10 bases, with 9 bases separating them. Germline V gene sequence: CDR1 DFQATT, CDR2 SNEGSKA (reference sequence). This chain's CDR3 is CSASREVAFF. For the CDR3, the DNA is TGCAGTGCTAGCAGGGAGGTAGCTTTCTTT.

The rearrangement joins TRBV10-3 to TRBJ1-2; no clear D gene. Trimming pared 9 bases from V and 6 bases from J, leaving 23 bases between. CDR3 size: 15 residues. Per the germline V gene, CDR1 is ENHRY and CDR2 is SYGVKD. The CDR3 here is CAIAPSLDWTDGYTF. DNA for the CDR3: TGTGCCATTGCCCCCTCCCTCGACTGGACGGATGGCTACACCTTC.

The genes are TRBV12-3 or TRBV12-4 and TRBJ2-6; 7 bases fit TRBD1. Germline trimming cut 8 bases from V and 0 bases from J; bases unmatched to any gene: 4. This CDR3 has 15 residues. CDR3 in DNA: TGTGCCAGCGCAAGGGACAGCTCTGGGGCCAACGTCCTGACTTTC. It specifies CASARDSSGANVLTF.

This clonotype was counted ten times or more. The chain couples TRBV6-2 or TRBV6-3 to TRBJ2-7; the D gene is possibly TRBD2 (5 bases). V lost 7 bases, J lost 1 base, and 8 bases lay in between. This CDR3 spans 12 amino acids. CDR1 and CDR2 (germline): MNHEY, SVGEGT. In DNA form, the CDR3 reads TGTGCCAGCACGGAGGATTCCTACGAGCAGTACTTC. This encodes CASTEDSYEQYF.

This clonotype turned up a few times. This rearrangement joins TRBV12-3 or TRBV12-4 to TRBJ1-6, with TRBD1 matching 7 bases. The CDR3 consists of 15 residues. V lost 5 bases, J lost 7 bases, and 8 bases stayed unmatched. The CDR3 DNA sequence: TGTGCCAGCAGTCATACAGGGGAATCCAATTCACCCCTCCACTTT. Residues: CASSHTGESNSPLHF.

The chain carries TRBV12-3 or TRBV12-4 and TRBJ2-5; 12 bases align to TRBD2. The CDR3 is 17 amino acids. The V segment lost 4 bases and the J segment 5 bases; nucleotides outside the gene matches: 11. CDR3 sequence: CASSWASSGRGRETQYF. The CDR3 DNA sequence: TGTGCCAGCAGTTGGGCCTCTAGCGGGAGGGGGAGGGAGACCCAGTACTTC.

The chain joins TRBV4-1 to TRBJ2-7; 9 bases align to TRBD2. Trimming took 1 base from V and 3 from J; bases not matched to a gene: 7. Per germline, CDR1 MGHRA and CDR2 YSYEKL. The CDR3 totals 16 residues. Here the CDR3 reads CASSQVAGSGGYEQYF. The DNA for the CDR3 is TGCGCCAGCAGCCAAGTTGCCGGTAGCGGGGGCTACGAGCAGTACTTC.

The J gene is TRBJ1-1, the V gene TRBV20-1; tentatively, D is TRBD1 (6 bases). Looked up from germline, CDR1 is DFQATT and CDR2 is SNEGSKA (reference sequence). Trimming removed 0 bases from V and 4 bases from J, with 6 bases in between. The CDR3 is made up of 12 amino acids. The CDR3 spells CSAREGATEAFF. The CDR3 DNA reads TGCAGTGCTAGAGAGGGGGCCACTGAAGCTTTCTTT.

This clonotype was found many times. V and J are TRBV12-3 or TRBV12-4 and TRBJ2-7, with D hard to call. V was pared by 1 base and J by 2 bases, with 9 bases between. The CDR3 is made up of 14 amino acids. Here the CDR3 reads CASSLGSDTYEQYF. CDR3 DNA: TGTGCCAGCAGTTTAGGTTCAGATACCTACGAGCAGTACTTC.

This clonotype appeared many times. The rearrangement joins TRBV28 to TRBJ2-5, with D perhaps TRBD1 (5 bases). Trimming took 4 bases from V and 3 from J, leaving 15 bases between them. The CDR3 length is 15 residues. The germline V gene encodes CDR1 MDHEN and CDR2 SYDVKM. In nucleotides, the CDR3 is TGTGCCAGCAGTTACCCGACAGAGCCCAAAGAGACCCAGTACTTC. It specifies CASSYPTEPKETQYF.

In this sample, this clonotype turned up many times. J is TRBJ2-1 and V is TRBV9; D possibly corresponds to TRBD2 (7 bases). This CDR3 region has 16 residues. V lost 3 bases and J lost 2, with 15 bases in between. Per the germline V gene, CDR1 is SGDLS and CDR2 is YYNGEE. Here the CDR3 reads CASSAGASGPYNEQFF. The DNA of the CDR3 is TGTGCCAGCAGCGCAGGGGCTAGCGGACCCTACAATGAGCAGTTCTTC. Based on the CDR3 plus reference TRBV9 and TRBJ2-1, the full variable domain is DSGVTQTPKHLITATGQRVTLRCSPRSGDLSVYWYQQSLDQGLQFLIQYYNGEERAKGNILERFSAQQFPDLHSELNLSSLELGDSALYFCASSAGASGPYNEQFFGPGTRLTVL.

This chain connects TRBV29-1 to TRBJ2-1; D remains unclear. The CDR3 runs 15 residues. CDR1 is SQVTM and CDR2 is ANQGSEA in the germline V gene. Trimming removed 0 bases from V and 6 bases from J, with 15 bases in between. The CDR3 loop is CSVEDYPQWGNEQFF. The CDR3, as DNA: TGCAGCGTTGAAGATTATCCCCAATGGGGCAATGAGCAGTTCTTC.

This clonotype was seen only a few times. The CDR3 region is CASSGALAGPDNEQFF. As DNA, the CDR3 is TGTGCCAGCAGCGGAGCCTTAGCGGGACCCGACAATGAGCAGTTCTTC. The chain is built from TRBV7-9 and TRBJ2-1, with 8 bases matching TRBD2. The CDR3 spans 16 residues. V lost 5 bases and J lost 5; bases outside the gene matches: 11. Germline-derived CDR1 and CDR2 are SEHNR and FQNEAQ (reference sequence).